The clone carrying this T cell receptor beta chain was seen more than once but under ten times. Its specificity is unknown. Germline loops: CDR1 MGHRA, CDR2 YSYEKL. CDR3 length: 18 residues. The V end lost 1 base, the J end lost 1 base, and 19 bases lay between the germline ends. Each sample used at least 6 million PBMCs. A sample-barcoded 5' primer and a J-beta primer mix were used in a second PCR of roughly 6 to 11 cycles. Tags on each cDNA molecule came from a template-switch adaptor with 12 random nucleotides. Each CDR3 protein gets one entry after TCRdb re-called the 5' RACE reads with MiXCR. Here the sample spans 1.6 million or so distinct CDR3 sequences, about 32% being singletons. This record comes from a study of blood T cells in healthy people across ages. Study results and limitations: Since the PBMCs were unsorted, naive and antigen-experienced cells could not be conclusively compared. A strong correlation was found between TCR beta diversity and the percentage of naive T cells.

The chain joins TRBV4-1 to TRBJ1-2, with D hard to call. The sample comprised blood. This clonotype was obtained from a woman in her twenties or thirties in good health. CDR3 region: CASSQVFEQPPSNYGYTF. CDR3 nucleotides: TGCGCCAGCAGCCAAGTTTTCGAACAGCCCCCAAGTAACTATGGCTACACCTTC.